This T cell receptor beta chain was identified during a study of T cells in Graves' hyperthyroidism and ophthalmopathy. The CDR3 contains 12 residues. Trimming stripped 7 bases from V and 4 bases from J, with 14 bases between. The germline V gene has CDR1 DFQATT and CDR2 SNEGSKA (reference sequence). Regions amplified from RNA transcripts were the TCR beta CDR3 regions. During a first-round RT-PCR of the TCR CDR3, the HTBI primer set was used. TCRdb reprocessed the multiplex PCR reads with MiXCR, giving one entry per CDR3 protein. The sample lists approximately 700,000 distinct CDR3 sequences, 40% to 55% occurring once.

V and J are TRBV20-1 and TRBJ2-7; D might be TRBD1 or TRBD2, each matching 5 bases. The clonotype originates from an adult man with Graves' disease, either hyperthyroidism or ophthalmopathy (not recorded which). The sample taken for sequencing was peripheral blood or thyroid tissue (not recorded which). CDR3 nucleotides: TGCAGTGTCGCAGCAGGGAGTTACGAGCAGTACTTC. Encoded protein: CSVAAGSYEQYF.